The T cell receptor (beta chain) under discussion was sequenced for a study of metastatic and nonmetastatic thyroid tumors. Study context: Comparative analysis of repertoires was undertaken across blood and tumor or nodule tissue obtained from malignant and benign thyroid patients. Study findings and constraints: It was reportedly found that TCR beta diversity was significantly higher in malignant thyroid tumors than in benign nodules, a difference seen in both blood and tumor samples.

Germline assignment: CDR1 SGHRS and CDR2 YFSETQ. CDR3 length: 15 amino acids. Trimming shortened V by 0 bases and J by 3 bases, and 12 bases separated the two germline ends. This clone was seen repeatedly, ten times or more. Its antigen is unidentified. Not a single patient had been given any form of treatment at any point before undergoing thyroid surgery. In the original analysis: In papillary thyroid cancer, a distant-metastasis classifier was built using CDR3 differences across clinicopathological groups. TCRdb re-called the PCR reads with MiXCR. The V and J calls and clone size come from TCRdb's table, not from the authors' own analysis. The data show about 92,000 clones, 15% seen once.

The TCR originated in a female donor with papillary thyroid cancer or a benign thyroid nodule (not recorded which). Some clones in this sample may be carry-over from other donors' samples. This chain joins TRBV5-1 and TRBJ1-2, with a weak D call TRBD1 (6 bases). Input material: blood. The CDR3 nucleotides read TGCGCCAGCAGCTTGGACGGGCAGGGGTACTATGGCTACACCTTC. It encodes CASSLDGQGYYGYTF.